The rows below give T cell receptor beta chains drawn from one sample of a study of glioma-infiltrating T cells after dendritic cell vaccination. Measured with immunoSEQ multiplex PCR; TCRdb has only the in-frame clones, and not every one. The sample records over 90,000 clones, roughly 79% being singletons. Sample: blood, taken before dendritic cell vaccination. These receptors were taken from a human donor with glioblastoma. Each CDR3 is given without its conserved first and last residue. Fields, in order: V gene, D gene, clone size, J gene, CDR3 protein. A D gene is named only where the DNA matches it firmly. Clone size is given for some rows only: seen once, a few or many times, or a class if the clone is expanded.

TRBV27	NA	NA	TRBJ2-7	ASSYGGSYEQY
TRBV5-1	NA	NA	TRBJ2-5	ASSLTIPSETQY
TRBV28	NA	NA	TRBJ1-1	ASSAPQGNTEAF
TRBV30	TRBD1	NA	TRBJ2-7	AWSVNQGAYEQY
TRBV5-1	TRBD1	few	TRBJ1-3	ASSFRTGSGNTIY
TRBV30	NA	once	TRBJ1-1	AWSVDRMNTEAF
TRBV27	NA	NA	TRBJ2-7	ASGIVEGSHEQY
TRBV5-4	NA	NA	TRBJ2-3	ASSLEARGVQY
TRBV28	NA	few	TRBJ1-5	ASSVSSQPQH
TRBV11-2	NA	once	TRBJ1-1	ASNRNTEAF
TRBV6-1	NA	NA	TRBJ2-7	ASSEDGGSHSYEQY